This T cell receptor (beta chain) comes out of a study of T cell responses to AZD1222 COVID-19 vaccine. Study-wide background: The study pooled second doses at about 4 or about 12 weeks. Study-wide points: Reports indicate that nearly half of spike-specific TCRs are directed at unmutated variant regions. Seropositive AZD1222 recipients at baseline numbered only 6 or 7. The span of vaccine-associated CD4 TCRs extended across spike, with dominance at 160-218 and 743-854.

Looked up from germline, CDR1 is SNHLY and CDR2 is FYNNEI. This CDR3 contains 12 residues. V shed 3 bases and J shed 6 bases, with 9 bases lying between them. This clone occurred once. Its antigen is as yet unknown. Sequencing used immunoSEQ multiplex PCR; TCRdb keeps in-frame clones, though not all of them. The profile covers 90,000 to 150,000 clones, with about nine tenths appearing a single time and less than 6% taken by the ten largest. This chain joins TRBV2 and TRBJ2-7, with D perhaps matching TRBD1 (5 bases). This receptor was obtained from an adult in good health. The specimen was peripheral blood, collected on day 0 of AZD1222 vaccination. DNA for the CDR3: TGTGCCAGCAGTGAGCAGGGCTCCGAGCAGTACTTC. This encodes CASSEQGSEQYF.